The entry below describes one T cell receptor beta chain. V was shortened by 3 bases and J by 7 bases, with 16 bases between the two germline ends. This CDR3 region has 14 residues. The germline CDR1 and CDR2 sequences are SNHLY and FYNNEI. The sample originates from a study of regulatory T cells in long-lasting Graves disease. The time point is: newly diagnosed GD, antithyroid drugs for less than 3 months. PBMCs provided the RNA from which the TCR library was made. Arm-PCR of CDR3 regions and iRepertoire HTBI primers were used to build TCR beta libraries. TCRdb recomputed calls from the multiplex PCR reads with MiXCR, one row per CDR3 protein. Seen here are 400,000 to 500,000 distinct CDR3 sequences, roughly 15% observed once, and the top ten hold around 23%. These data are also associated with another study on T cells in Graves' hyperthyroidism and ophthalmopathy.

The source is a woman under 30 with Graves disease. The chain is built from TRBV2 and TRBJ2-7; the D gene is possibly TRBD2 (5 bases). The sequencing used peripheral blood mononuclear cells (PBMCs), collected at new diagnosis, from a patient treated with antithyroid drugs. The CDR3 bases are TGTGCCAGCAGTGAGCCTGTGGGTGGCGGGGAGCAGTACTTC. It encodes CASSEPVGGGEQYF.